Reported below is one T cell receptor beta chain. Its antigen remains unknown. V lost 3 bases and J 6 bases, leaving 15 bases between the germline ends. Germline V gene sequence: CDR1 SGHRS, CDR2 YFSETQ. This CDR3 spans 14 amino acids. This record comes from a study of T-cell memory formation after mild COVID-19. The study's findings and limits: A balance of CD4 and CD8 characterized clones contracting day 15 to 85, whereas later expanders leaned CD4+. The study detected some responding clones in pre-infection memory, suggesting cross-reactive memory joined.

A 5'RACE reaction primed in the constant segment made cDNA libraries of TCR alpha and TCR beta, and these carried sample barcodes and UMIs. TCRdb fed the 5' RACE reads into MiXCR, producing one record per CDR3 protein. The sample has roughly 190,000 distinct CDR3 sequences, around 17% seen once. The clonotype comes from an adult woman who had mild COVID-19 (a few samples of this study predate the infection). Cell type and time point are not known. Sequencing was done on a sample of PBMCs or a T cell subset sorted from them (not recorded which). This chain uses TRBV5-1 with TRBJ1-2, with D perhaps TRBD1 (6 bases). The CDR3 loop is CASSYGDRNHGYTF. CDR3 coding DNA: TGCGCCAGCAGCTATGGCGACAGGAATCATGGCTACACCTTC.